Shown below are 32 T cell receptor beta chains from a single sample sequenced in a study of Tregs in tolerant kidney transplant recipients. Mixed chimerism was transient after nonmyeloablative marrow transplants from related graft donors. The assay was immunoSEQ multiplex PCR, and TCRdb's table has in-frame clones only and misses some. The data show 50,000 to 55,000 clones, roughly nine tenths seen once. The material was CD8+ T cells from blood (PBMCs), obtained 24 months after the transplant. Every receptor here comes from a human patient who received a combined kidney and bone marrow transplant. Some of the T cells might come from the graft donor.

The CDR3 DNA reads as TGTGCCAGCATGCGTTCAGGGATCGACTATGGCTACACCTTC. It translates to CASMRSGIDYGYTF. This chain uses TRBV2 with TRBJ1-2; possibly TRBD1 for D (5 bases). This CDR3 region has 14 residues. The germline V and J ends were trimmed by 7 bases and 3 bases, with 15 bases remaining between them. CDR1 is SNHLY, CDR2 FYNNEI, per germline.

This clone has a single count. The chain couples TRBV7-9 to TRBJ2-3, with D possibly being TRBD1 (6 bases). V gave up 11 bases and J gave up 6 bases, with 6 bases separating them. Germline assignment: CDR1 SEHNR and CDR2 FQNEAQ (reference sequence). The length of the CDR3 is 9 residues. In DNA, the CDR3 is TGTGCCCAGGGGGATACGCAGTATTTT. Amino acids: CAQGDTQYF.

This clone was picked up a small number of times. This chain joins TRBV19 and TRBJ1-1, with 7 bases identical to TRBD1. V dropped 4 bases and J dropped 7; count of bases not matched to a gene: 6. CDR3 length: 13 residues. The germline gives CDR1 LNHDA, CDR2 SQIVND (reference sequence). The chain's CDR3 is CASSTFTGDEAFF. The CDR3, as DNA: TGTGCCAGTAGTACCTTTACAGGGGATGAAGCTTTCTTT.

The chain employs TRBV30 and TRBJ2-7; D perhaps matches TRBD2 (5 bases). Germline loops: CDR1 GTSNPN, CDR2 SVGIG (reference sequence). The V and J ends lost 2 bases and 4 bases respectively, with 12 bases between them. This CDR3 spans 13 amino acids. The CDR3 DNA is TGTGCCTGGAGTCTCCGCCCGGGGTACGAGCAGTACTTC. Translating gives CAWSLRPGYEQYF.

The V call is TRBV11-3, the J call TRBJ2-3, with TRBD2 matching 15 bases. CDR1 and CDR2 (germline): SGHNT, YENEEA. The J segment lost 5 bases and the V segment lost 0 bases, leaving 6 bases of the junction unmatched. The CDR3 is made up of 18 amino acids. CDR3 DNA sequence: TGTGCCAGCAGCTTAGATCCGGGACTAGCGGGAGGAGTAGATACGCAGTATTTT. Its translation: CASSLDPGLAGGVDTQYF.

The rearrangement links TRBV4-3 to TRBJ2-7; TRBD2 might be the D (6 bases). The CDR3 has 13 amino acids. CDR1 is LGHNA, CDR2 YSLEER, per germline. The V gene lost 3 bases and the J gene lost 4 bases, with 10 bases spanning the gap. In DNA form, the CDR3 reads TGCGCCAGCAGCCAGAAGGAGGGATACGAGCAGTACTTC. Its translation: CASSQKEGYEQYF.

The rearrangement uses TRBV11-3 and TRBJ2-7; no firm D call. CDR1 is SGHNT and CDR2 is YENEEA in the germline V gene. V was trimmed by 2 bases and J by 0 bases, leaving 14 bases between them. This CDR3 is 16 amino acids long. In DNA form, the CDR3 reads TGTGCCAGCAGCTTACCCCCTCAACAGCCCTCCTACGAGCAGTACTTC. Its translation is CASSLPPQQPSYEQYF.

This chain uses TRBV23-1 with TRBJ2-3, with 11 positions matching TRBD2. TRBV23-1 is designated an ORF whose function remains uncertain. Trimming removed 2 bases from V and 4 bases from J; junction bases left unmatched: 11. The CDR3 is 18 amino acids. CDR3 sequence (DNA): TGCGCCAGCAGTCAACCCAACCTACTAGCGGGGGAGGCAGATACGCAGTATTTT. Its translation: CASSQPNLLAGEADTQYF.

J is TRBJ2-1 and V is TRBV6-1; tentatively, D is TRBD1 (5 bases). The CDR3 extends over 12 amino acids. CDR1 MNHNS and CDR2 SASEGT come from the germline V gene. V lost 8 bases, J lost 7 bases, and 12 bases lay in between. This chain's CDR3 is CASCGSGNEQFF. DNA for the CDR3: TGTGCCAGCTGTGGATCAGGGAATGAGCAGTTCTTC.

J is TRBJ2-7 and V is TRBV5-6, with D possibly matching TRBD1 (7 bases). The V gene lost 1 base and the J gene lost 4 bases, with 12 bases spanning the gap. CDR1 is SGHDT, CDR2 YYEEEE, per germline. The CDR3 is 14 residues long. The chain's CDR3 is CASSLSGGKYEQYF. CDR3 sequence (DNA): TGTGCCAGCAGCTTGTCAGGGGGGAAGTACGAGCAGTACTTC.

The V and J genes are TRBV5-4 and TRBJ2-7; 16 bases align to TRBD2. CDR3 length: 16 residues. Germline trimming cut 5 bases from V and 2 bases from J; bases unmatched to any gene: 4. CDR1 is SGHNT, CDR2 YYREEE, per germline (reference sequence). The CDR3 DNA sequence: TGTGCCAGCAGTTCCGGGACTAGCGGGAGGGCCTACGAGCAGTACTTC. It codes for CASSSGTSGRAYEQYF.

The rearrangement uses TRBV12-5 and TRBJ2-2; D unclear. Trimming cost V 3 bases and J 0 bases, with 8 bases left between them. The CDR3 has 15 amino acids. Per germline, CDR1 LGHNT and CDR2 FRNRAP. CDR3 protein: CASGFRLSNTGELFF. The DNA of the CDR3 is TGTGCTAGTGGTTTCCGACTGTCGAACACCGGGGAGCTGTTTTTT.

The chain carries TRBV7-7 and TRBJ1-1; D unresolved. V was trimmed by 3 bases and J by 6 bases, leaving 11 bases between them. The V gene's germline CDR1 is SSHAT and CDR2 FNYEAQ (reference sequence). The CDR3 is 13 residues long. The CDR3 nucleotides read TGTGCCAGCAGCTTCACGGGGAGGGCTGAAGCTTTCTTT. This gives the protein CASSFTGRAEAFF.

The chain combines TRBV5-6 with TRBJ2-2; 11 bases align to TRBD1. The CDR3 runs to 18 residues. Germline values: CDR1 SGHDT, CDR2 YYEEEE. With 4 bases clipped from V and 6 bases from J, the junction kept 14 bases outside the gene matches. CDR3 nucleotide sequence: TGTGCCAGCAGCCCTCTAGGGACAGGGGGTTTTCCGGCCGGGGAGCTGTTTTTT. Residues: CASSPLGTGGFPAGELFF.

The chain combines TRBV11-2 with TRBJ2-7, with D unresolved. Deletions cut 3 bases from V and 5 bases from J, with 2 bases between. From germline, CDR1 is SGHAT and CDR2 FQNNGV. This CDR3 has 10 residues. The CDR3: CASSFNEQYF. The DNA of the CDR3 is TGTGCCAGCAGCTTTAACGAGCAGTACTTC.

This chain's CDR3 is CASSAGQGGADTQYF. Written as DNA, the CDR3 is TGTGCCAGCAGCGCGGGACAGGGAGGGGCAGATACGCAGTATTTT. J is TRBJ2-3 and V is TRBV6-4; 9 nucleotides match TRBD1. The germline CDR1 and CDR2 sequences are MRHNA and SNTAGT. The V and J ends lost 6 bases and 4 bases, in that order; junction bases with no gene match: 8. The CDR3 sequence is 15 residues long.

The table lists this clone with a count of one. This chain joins TRBV9 and TRBJ2-7; 8 positions match TRBD1. Per the germline V gene, CDR1 is SGDLS and CDR2 is YYNGEE. The CDR3 sequence is 14 residues long. Losses at the gene ends were 3 bases for V and 6 bases for J; bases not matched to a gene: 8. CDR3 protein: CASSAPDREAEQYF. As DNA, the CDR3 is TGTGCCAGCAGCGCCCCGGACAGGGAGGCCGAGCAGTACTTC.

On this clone: Its ends do not fully match the called genes, so a read error is possible. The V call is TRBV6-5, the J call TRBJ1-6; 12 bases are shared with TRBD1. CDR3 length equals 15 residues. In germline, CDR1 is MNHEY, CDR2 SVGAGI. In DNA form, the CDR3 reads TGTGCCAGCAGACGGGGACAGGGGGCAAATTCCCCCCTCCACTTT. Its protein is CASRRGQGANSPLHF.

The V call is TRBV9, the J call TRBJ2-4, with 9 bases aligning to TRBD2. Trimming took 6 bases from V and 0 from J; bases not matched to a gene: 7. Per the germline V gene, CDR1 is SGDLS and CDR2 is YYNGEE. This CDR3 has 16 amino acids. The CDR3 here is CASTGGRDAAKNIQYF. The CDR3 nucleotides are TGTGCCAGCACTGGCGGGAGGGATGCAGCCAAAAACATTCAGTACTTC.

The chain uses TRBV7-8 and TRBJ2-1; no clear D gene. The germline gives CDR1 SGHVS, CDR2 FQNEAQ. V was trimmed by 2 bases and J by 3 bases, leaving 5 bases between them. The CDR3 is made up of 13 amino acids. CDR3 protein: CASSLSSYNEQFF. The CDR3 nucleotides are TGTGCCAGCAGCTTATCTAGCTACAATGAGCAGTTCTTC.

The CDR3 sequence is CASSLGPQEFYGYTF. CDR3 nucleotides: TGTGCCAGCAGCTTAGGGCCGCAGGAATTCTATGGCTACACCTTC. This rearrangement joins TRBV7-2 to TRBJ1-2; D unclear. This CDR3 has 15 residues. V was trimmed by 1 base and J by 4 bases, leaving 13 bases between them. Germline assignment: CDR1 SGHTA and CDR2 FQGNSA.

This clone was seen a single time. V is TRBV7-8 and J is TRBJ2-1; D remains unclear. V lost 8 bases and J lost 0, with 8 bases in between. Germline lookup yields CDR1 SGHVS and CDR2 FQNEAQ. The CDR3 contains 13 residues. The CDR3 nucleotides read TGTGCCAGCCGAGACTCCTCCTACAATGAGCAGTTCTTC. Protein product: CASRDSSYNEQFF. The full variable domain, rest sourced from reference TRBV7-8 and TRBJ2-1, is GAGVSQSPRYKVAKRGQDVALRCDPISGHVSLFWYQQALGQGPEFLTYFQNEAQLDKSGLPSDRFFAERPEGSVSTLKIQRTQQEDSAVYLCASRDSSYNEQFFGPGTRLTVL.

This clone has a handful of counts. This chain joins TRBV6-4 and TRBJ2-2; D might be TRBD2 (6 bases). Trimming removed 9 bases from V and 6 bases from J, with 14 bases in between. The CDR3 loop spans 13 amino acids. Germline V gives CDR1 MRHNA, CDR2 SNTAGT. For the CDR3, the DNA is TGTGCCAGTAGTCGAGGGGAGGCCGGGGAGCTGTTTTTT. Its protein is CASSRGEAGELFF.

The chain is built from TRBV6-6 and TRBJ2-5, with TRBD2 matching over 8 bases. Germline CDR1 reads MNHNY; CDR2 reads SVGAGI (reference sequence). Germline trimming cut 5 bases from V and 5 bases from J; bases unmatched to any gene: 13. This CDR3 spans 16 amino acids. CDR3 in amino acids: CASSTLARGGMETQYF. CDR3 bases: TGTGCCAGCAGTACCCTCGCCCGGGGGGGCATGGAGACCCAGTACTTC.

The J gene is TRBJ1-2, the V gene TRBV27; D is possibly TRBD1 (6 bases). The CDR3 covers 15 residues. Germline CDR1 and CDR2: MNHEY and SMNVEV (reference sequence). V lost 2 bases and J lost 4, with 14 bases in between. CDR3 nucleotides: TGTGCCAGCAGTTTAAGTGGTGGGGGCGGCTATGGCTACACCTTC. Its protein is CASSLSGGGGYGYTF.

The chain combines TRBV9 with TRBJ2-3, with D perhaps TRBD2 (5 bases). CDR3 length: 15 residues. V lost 1 base and J lost 2, with 11 bases in between. Germline loops: CDR1 SGDLS, CDR2 YYNGEE. This CDR3 is CASSVRASTTDTQYF. The CDR3 DNA is TGTGCCAGCAGCGTACGGGCTAGCACCACAGATACGCAGTATTTT. Filled out from reference TRBV9 and TRBJ2-3, the complete variable domain reads DSGVTQTPKHLITATGQRVTLRCSPRSGDLSVYWYQQSLDQGLQFLIQYYNGEERAKGNILERFSAQQFPDLHSELNLSSLELGDSALYFCASSVRASTTDTQYFGPGTRLTVL.

The CDR3 region is CASALQGPPQYF. Written as DNA, the CDR3 is TGTGCTAGTGCCCTCCAGGGGCCTCCTCAGTACTTC. V and J are TRBV12-5 and TRBJ2-4; tentatively, D is TRBD1 (6 bases). With 7 bases removed from V and 12 bases from J, the gap between germline ends came to 16 bases. CDR3 length: 12 residues. The germline gives CDR1 LGHNT, CDR2 FRNRAP.

This chain connects TRBV7-2 to TRBJ2-7, with 12 bases fitting TRBD1. Germline-derived CDR1 and CDR2 are SGHTA and FQGNSA. With V trimmed by 6 bases and J by 6 bases, 6 bases remained unmatched. The CDR3 spans 14 residues. This CDR3 reads CASSYPGQGAEQYF. DNA of the CDR3: TGTGCCAGCAGTTATCCGGGACAGGGGGCCGAGCAGTACTTC.

The rearrangement links TRBV25-1 to TRBJ2-1, with no clear D. Germline V gene lookup returns CDR1 MGHDK and CDR2 SYGVNS. CDR3 length equals 16 residues. V gave up 1 base and J gave up 4 bases, with 14 bases separating them. CDR3 sequence: CASSESPDSLYNEQFF. CDR3 bases: TGTGCCAGCAGTGAATCCCCAGACTCGTTATACAATGAGCAGTTCTTC.

A note on this clone: A junction boundary mismatches the germline segment, possibly from a read error. Other nucleotide sequences from this sample produce the same CDR3. The chain uses TRBV7-9 and TRBJ1-6, with D possibly matching TRBD1 (5 bases). CDR3 length: 14 residues. Germline CDR1 SEHNR, CDR2 FQNEAQ (reference sequence). CDR3 loop: CASSSTAYNSPLHF. CDR3 nucleotides: TGTGCCAGCAGCTCGACAGCCTATAATTCCCCCCTCCACTTT.

This chain links TRBV15 with TRBJ2-5, with TRBD2 identical over 8 bases. Unmatched junction bases numbered 6, after V lost 1 base and J lost 5 bases. From germline, CDR1 is LNHNV and CDR2 YYDKDF (reference sequence). The CDR3 spans 15 residues. CDR3: CATSRGPGGLETQYF. CDR3 in DNA: TGTGCCACCAGCAGAGGTCCGGGGGGGTTGGAGACCCAGTACTTC.

The CDR3 nucleotides are TGTGCCAGCAGCTCACCTAGGGAGGGCGGGGGGGCCCCTTACAATGAGCAGTTCTTC. Its protein product is CASSSPREGGGAPYNEQFF. The rearrangement links TRBV9 to TRBJ2-1; TRBD2 matches 9 bases. Germline V lookup: CDR1 SGDLS, CDR2 YYNGEE. J gave up 4 bases and V 4 bases, and 18 bases lay outside the gene matches. The CDR3 has 19 residues.